This T cell receptor beta chain emerged from a study of blood T cell repertoires in COVID-19. Background on the study: Material from acute and convalescent COVID-19 was sourced from the United States, Italy and Spain. Sample material is recorded as cDNA or gDNA derived from T cells, B-cell-depleted T cells, or PBMCs.

CDR3 size: 16 residues. CDR1 is SGHKS, CDR2 YYEKEE, per germline (reference sequence). With 4 bases removed from V and 7 bases from J, the gap between germline ends came to 18 bases. In the study's own analysis: Amplifying reference gene primers gave estimates of nucleated cell counts. TCRdb's copy holds only in-frame clones and misses some; the assay was immunoSEQ multiplex PCR. V and J calls and clone size follow that table, whereas D and trimming were derived from the DNA. This sample has 65,000 to 90,000 clones, with over 80% found just once. The chain employs TRBV5-5 and TRBJ1-6; no clear D. This TCR derives from an elderly man with active or convalescent COVID-19. The sample comprised peripheral blood. This CDR3 is CASSHRPVEANSPLHF. CDR3 sequence (DNA): TGTGCCAGCAGCCACCGCCCCGTGGAGGCCAATTCACCCCTCCACTTT.